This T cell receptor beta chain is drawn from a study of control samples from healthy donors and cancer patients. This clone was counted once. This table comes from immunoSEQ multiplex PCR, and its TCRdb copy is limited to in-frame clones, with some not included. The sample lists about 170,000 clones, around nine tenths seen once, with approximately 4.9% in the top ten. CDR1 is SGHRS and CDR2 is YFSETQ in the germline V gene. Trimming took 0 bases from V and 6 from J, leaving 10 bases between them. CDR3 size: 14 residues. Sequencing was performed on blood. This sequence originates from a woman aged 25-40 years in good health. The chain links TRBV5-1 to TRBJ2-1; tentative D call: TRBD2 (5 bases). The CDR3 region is CASSLVTTANEQFF. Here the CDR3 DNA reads TGCGCCAGCAGCTTGGTGACTACCGCCAATGAGCAGTTCTTC.